This TCR beta chain emerged from a study of memory CD4+ T cells and cytomegalovirus serostatus. Overall study: This sample comes from healthy Belgian adults, 9 CMV seropositive, approximately 23 seronegative. General study results and limits: Suggested: most of the CMV-linked TCR signature lies in CD4+ memory cells.

Regarding this clone: Its matching antigen is unknown. One end of the junction is discordant with germline, which a read error may explain.

Profiled with immunoSEQ multiplex PCR; TCRdb holds only in-frame clones, not every one. The profile shows tens of thousands of clones, roughly three quarters of them singletons. Single viable CD3+CD4+CD8-CD45RO+ cells were sorted as the memory CD4+ T cells. The sample was memory CD4+ T cells from blood. The origin of this receptor is an adult in good health and CMV-seronegative.

Here the CDR3 DNA reads TGTGCTAGCAGCTTAGGCAACGGGGGCGGGGAGACCCAGTACTTC. It is translated as CASSLGNGGGETQYF. The genes are TRBV7-7 and TRBJ2-5, with D perhaps matching TRBD1 or TRBD2 (6 bases each). This CDR3 has 15 residues. Looked up from germline, CDR1 is SSHAT and CDR2 is FNYEAQ (reference sequence).